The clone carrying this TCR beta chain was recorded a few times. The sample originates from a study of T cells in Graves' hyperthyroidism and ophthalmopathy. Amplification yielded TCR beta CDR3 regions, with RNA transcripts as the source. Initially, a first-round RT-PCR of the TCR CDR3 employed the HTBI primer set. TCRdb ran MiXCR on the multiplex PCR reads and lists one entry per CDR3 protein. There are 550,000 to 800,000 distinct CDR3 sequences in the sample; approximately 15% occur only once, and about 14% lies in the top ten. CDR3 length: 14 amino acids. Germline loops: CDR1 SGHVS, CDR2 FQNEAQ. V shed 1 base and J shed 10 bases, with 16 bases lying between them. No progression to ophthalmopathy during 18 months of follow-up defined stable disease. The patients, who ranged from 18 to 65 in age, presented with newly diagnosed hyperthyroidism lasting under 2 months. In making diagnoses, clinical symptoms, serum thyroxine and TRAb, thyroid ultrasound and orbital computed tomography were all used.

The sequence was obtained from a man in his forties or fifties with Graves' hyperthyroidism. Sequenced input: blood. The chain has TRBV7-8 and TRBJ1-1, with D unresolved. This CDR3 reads CASSLDRGGRRAFF. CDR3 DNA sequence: TGTGCCAGCAGCTTAGATCGGGGAGGCAGACGAGCTTTCTTT.